One sample yielded the 17 T cell receptor beta chains listed below, sequenced in a study of T cell responses to AZD1222 COVID-19 vaccine. The method was immunoSEQ multiplex PCR; TCRdb's version includes in-frame clones alone and lacks a portion of them. The sample contains about 190,000 clones, approximately 90% of which appear only once. This specimen consisted of peripheral blood, obtained on day 0 of AZD1222 vaccination. These receptors originate from an adult in good health.

The chain carries TRBV6-5 and TRBJ1-1; D gene uncertain. The CDR3 totals 11 residues. V was pared by 7 bases and J by 1 base, with 4 bases between. From germline, CDR1 is MNHEY and CDR2 SVGAGI. Written as DNA, the CDR3 is TGTGCCAGCACGGAGAACACTGAAGCTTTCTTT. Amino acids: CASTENTEAFF.

A word on this clone: The identical CDR3 is also encoded by other nucleotide sequences in the sample. The J gene is TRBJ2-3, the V gene TRBV3-1 (or the pseudogene TRBV3-2); no reliable D call. CDR1 is LGHDT and CDR2 is YNNKEL in the germline V gene (reference sequence). V dropped 5 bases and J dropped 2 bases, with 5 bases sitting between them. The CDR3 length is 12 residues. This CDR3 reads CASSTTTDTQYF. In nucleotides, the CDR3 is TGTGCCAGCAGCACTACCACAGATACGCAGTATTTT.

This clone was observed once. The gene calls are TRBV4-1 and TRBJ2-1; D may be TRBD2 (6 bases). Germline V CDR1 and CDR2: MGHRA, YSYEKL. V lost 1 base and J lost 4, with 14 bases in between. This CDR3 has 16 residues. In nucleotides, the CDR3 is TGCGCCAGCAGCCAAGTCCCAGGGAGGAGGTACAATGAGCAGTTCTTC. Protein sequence: CASSQVPGRRYNEQFF.

This chain joins TRBV29-1 and TRBJ1-1; 8 nucleotides agree with TRBD1. CDR1 and CDR2 from the germline V gene are SQVTM and ANQGSEA. The CDR3 is 11 residues long. After removal of 6 bases from V and 7 bases from J, the junction contained 4 bases not matched to a gene. CDR3 DNA sequence: TGCAGCGTCCGGGGGACAGGTGAAGCTTTCTTT. This encodes CSVRGTGEAFF.

Written as DNA, the CDR3 is TGTGCCAGTCGGCAGGGAGCTAATGAAAAACTGTTTTTT. It specifies CASRQGANEKLFF. The J gene is TRBJ1-4, the V gene TRBV19; perhaps TRBD1 as D (5 bases). The length of the CDR3 is 13 residues. Germline loops: CDR1 LNHDA, CDR2 SQIVND (reference sequence). The V end lost 8 bases, the J end lost 3 bases, and 10 bases lay between the germline ends. The variable domain in full, completed from reference TRBV19 and TRBJ1-4, reads DGGITQSPKYLFRKEGQNVTLSCEQNLNHDAMYWYRQDPGQGLRLIYYSQIVNDFQKGDIAEGYSVSREKKESFPLTVTSAQKNPTAFYLCASRQGANEKLFFGSGTQLSVL.

The chain combines TRBV18 with TRBJ1-1; unclear D gene. Deletions cut 5 bases from V and 2 bases from J, with 9 bases between. Germline V gene lookup returns CDR1 KGHSH and CDR2 LQKENI. CDR3 length equals 13 residues. The CDR3 sequence is CASSMTVNTEAFF. The DNA of the CDR3 is TGTGCCAGCTCAATGACGGTTAACACTGAAGCTTTCTTT.

The rearrangement uses TRBV5-3 and TRBJ2-7; the D gene is possibly TRBD1 (6 bases). TRBV5-3 counts as an open reading frame of uncertain function. Trimming left V 0 bases short and J 6 bases short, with 13 bases between. CDR3 size: 14 residues. For the CDR3, the DNA is TGTGCCAGAAGCTTGGGGACTGGGGGCGTCGAGCAGTACTTC. It codes for CARSLGTGGVEQYF.

This clone is a singleton in its sample. The CDR3 DNA sequence: TGTGCCAGCAGCGTCTTTAATTCACCCCTCCACTTT. This codes for CASSVFNSPLHF. The chain joins TRBV5-6 to TRBJ1-6, with D unclear. The CDR3 totals 12 residues. Germline loops: CDR1 SGHDT, CDR2 YYEEEE. Trimming removed 4 bases from V and 6 bases from J, with 5 bases in between.

The genes are TRBV10-3 and TRBJ1-5, with TRBD1 matching over 10 bases. From germline, CDR1 is ENHRY and CDR2 SYGVKD. The V and J ends lost 0 bases and 6 bases, in that order; junction bases with no gene match: 8. The CDR3 extends over 17 amino acids. The CDR3 nucleotides are TGTGCCATCAGTGAGTCGACGATTGGACAGGGGGGTCAGCCCCAGCATTTT. This codes for CAISESTIGQGGQPQHF.

This clone occurred once. Other nucleotide sequences in the sample specify the same CDR3. V is TRBV12-3 or TRBV12-4 and J is TRBJ2-5; no definite D call. The CDR3 runs to 13 residues. Trimming shortened V by 0 bases and J by 5 bases, and 7 bases separated the two germline ends. DNA for the CDR3: TGTGCCAGCAGTTTAGCAGGGCGGGAGACCCAGTACTTC. Protein: CASSLAGRETQYF.

This chain uses TRBV12-3 or TRBV12-4 with TRBJ2-3; no definite D call. V lost 5 bases to trimming and J lost 6 bases, with 12 bases between them. This CDR3 is 13 amino acids long. CDR3 in amino acids: CASSKAPWDTQYF. In DNA, the CDR3 is TGTGCCAGCAGTAAAGCTCCTTGGGATACGCAGTATTTT.

The chain couples TRBV18 to TRBJ1-4, with D possibly being TRBD1 (6 bases). This CDR3 has 15 residues. Between the trimmed V and J ends, which lost 5 bases and 2 bases, there was a span of 12 bases. Germline lookup yields CDR1 KGHSH and CDR2 LQKENI. CDR3 amino acids: CASSDNRVTNEKLFF. The CDR3 nucleotides are TGTGCCAGCTCAGACAACAGGGTTACTAATGAAAAACTGTTTTTT.

This chain links TRBV9 with TRBJ1-2; 9 bases agree with TRBD1. This CDR3 spans 14 amino acids. V was clipped by 4 bases and J by 8 bases; unmatched bases: 9. The germline V gene has CDR1 SGDLS and CDR2 YYNGEE. The chain's CDR3 is CASSNGQGTGGYTF. CDR3 DNA sequence: TGTGCCAGCAGCAACGGACAGGGGACGGGCGGCTACACCTTC.

This chain joins TRBV7-9 and TRBJ1-1; 7 nucleotides agree with TRBD1. V lost 4 bases and J lost 2; bases outside the gene matches: 4. The germline CDR1 and CDR2 sequences are SEHNR and FQNEAQ (reference sequence). This CDR3 spans 14 amino acids. The CDR3 bases are TGTGCCAGCAGCTCTCAGGGGGGCAACACTGAAGCTTTCTTT. This codes for CASSSQGGNTEAFF.

This chain connects TRBV5-8 to TRBJ1-5; D ambiguous. Germline CDR1 reads SGHTS; CDR2 reads YDEGEE. V lost 0 bases to trimming and J lost 4 bases, with 11 bases between them. CDR3 length: 15 residues. The CDR3 reads CASSLDRAGNQPQHF. Written as DNA, the CDR3 is TGTGCCAGCAGCTTGGACCGGGCGGGAAATCAGCCCCAGCATTTT.

The CDR3 is CASSQDLYRGDHGYTF. The CDR3 region has the DNA TGCGCCAGCAGCCAAGATCTCTACAGGGGAGACCATGGCTACACCTTC. This rearrangement joins TRBV4-3 to TRBJ1-2; 7 bases line up with TRBD1. Germline CDR1 reads LGHNA; CDR2 reads YSLEER. V shed 0 bases, J shed 6 bases, and the junction held 10 bases outside the gene matches. The CDR3 loop spans 16 amino acids.

The genes are TRBV7-6 and TRBJ2-3, with 13 bases that match TRBD2. V gave up 7 bases and J gave up 3 bases; unmatched junction bases: 4. The germline CDR1 and CDR2 sequences are SGHVS and FNYEAQ. This CDR3 region has 15 residues. The CDR3 sequence is CASILAGGPTDTQYF. As DNA, the CDR3 is TGTGCCAGCATACTAGCGGGGGGGCCGACAGATACGCAGTATTTT.